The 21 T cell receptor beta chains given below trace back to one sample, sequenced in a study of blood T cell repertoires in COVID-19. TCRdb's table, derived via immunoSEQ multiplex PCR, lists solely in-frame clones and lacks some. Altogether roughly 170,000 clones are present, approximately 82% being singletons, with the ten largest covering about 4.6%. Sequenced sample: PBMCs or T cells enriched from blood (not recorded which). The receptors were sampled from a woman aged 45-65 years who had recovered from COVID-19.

DNA for the CDR3: TGTGCCACCAGTGATAACTACCGGGACAAGAGCAATCAGCCCCAGCATTTT. As protein: CATSDNYRDKSNQPQHF. The V and J genes are TRBV24-1 and TRBJ1-5, with D tentatively TRBD1 (6 bases). V was pared by 3 bases and J by 1 base, with 15 bases between. The CDR3 sequence is 17 residues long. Germline lookup yields CDR1 KGHDR and CDR2 SFDVKD.

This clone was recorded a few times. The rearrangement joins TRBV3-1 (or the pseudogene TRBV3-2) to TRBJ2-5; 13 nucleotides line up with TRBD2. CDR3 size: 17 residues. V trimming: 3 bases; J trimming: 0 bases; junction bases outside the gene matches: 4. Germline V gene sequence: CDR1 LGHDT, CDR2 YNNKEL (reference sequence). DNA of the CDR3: TGTGCCAGCAGCCACGGACTAGCGGGAGCCGACCAAGAGACCCAGTACTTC. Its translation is CASSHGLAGADQETQYF.

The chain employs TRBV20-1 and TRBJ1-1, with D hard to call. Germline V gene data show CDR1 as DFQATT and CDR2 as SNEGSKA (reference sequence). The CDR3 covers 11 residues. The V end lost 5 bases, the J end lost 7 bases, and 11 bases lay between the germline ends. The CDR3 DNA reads TGCAGTGCTGCCCCCGGGTTTGAAGCTTTCTTT. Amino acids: CSAAPGFEAFF.

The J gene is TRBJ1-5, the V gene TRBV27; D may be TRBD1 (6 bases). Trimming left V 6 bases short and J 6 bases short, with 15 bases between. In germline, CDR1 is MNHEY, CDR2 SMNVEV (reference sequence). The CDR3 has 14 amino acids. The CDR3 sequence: CASRTNRDGQPQHF. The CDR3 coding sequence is TGTGCCAGCAGAACGAACAGGGACGGTCAGCCCCAGCATTTT.

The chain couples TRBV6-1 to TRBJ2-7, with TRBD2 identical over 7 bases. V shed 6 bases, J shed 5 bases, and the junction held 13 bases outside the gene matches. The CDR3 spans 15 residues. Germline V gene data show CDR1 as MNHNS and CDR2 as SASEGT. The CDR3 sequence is CASSAGTTFRNEQYV. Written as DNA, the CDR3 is TGTGCCAGCAGCGCCGGGACTACCTTTAGGAACGAGCAGTACGTC.

CDR3 sequence reads: CASGFRVADTQYF. The CDR3, as DNA: TGTGCTAGTGGTTTCAGGGTGGCAGATACGCAGTATTTT. The rearrangement joins TRBV12-5 to TRBJ2-3; TRBD1 is a possible D gene (5 bases). The CDR3 sequence is 13 residues long. CDR1 is LGHNT, CDR2 FRNRAP, per germline. V was shortened by 3 bases and J by 4 bases, with 8 bases between the two germline ends.

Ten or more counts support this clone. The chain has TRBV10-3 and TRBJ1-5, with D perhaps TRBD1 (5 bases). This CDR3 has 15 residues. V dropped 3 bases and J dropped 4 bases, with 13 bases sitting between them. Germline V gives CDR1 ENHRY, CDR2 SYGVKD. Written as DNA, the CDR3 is TGTGCCATCAGTGAAGGCGACAGCTCAAATCAGCCCCAGCATTTT. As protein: CAISEGDSSNQPQHF.

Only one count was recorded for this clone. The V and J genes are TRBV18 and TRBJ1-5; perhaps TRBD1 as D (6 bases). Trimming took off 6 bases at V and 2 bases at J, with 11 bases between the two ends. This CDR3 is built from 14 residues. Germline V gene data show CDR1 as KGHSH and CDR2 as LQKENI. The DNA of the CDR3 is TGTGCCAGCTCCCAGCCAGGGGGCAATCAGCCCCAGCATTTT. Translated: CASSQPGGNQPQHF.

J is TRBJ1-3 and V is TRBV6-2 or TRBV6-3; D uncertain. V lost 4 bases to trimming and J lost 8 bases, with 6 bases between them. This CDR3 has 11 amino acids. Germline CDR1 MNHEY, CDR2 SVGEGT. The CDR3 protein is CASSSADTIYF. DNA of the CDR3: TGTGCCAGCAGTTCGGCGGACACCATATATTTT.

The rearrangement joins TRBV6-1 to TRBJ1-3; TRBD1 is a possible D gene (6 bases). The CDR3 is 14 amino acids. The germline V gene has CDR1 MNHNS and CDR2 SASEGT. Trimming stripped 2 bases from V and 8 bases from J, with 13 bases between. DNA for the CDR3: TGTGCCAGCAGTGAACAGGGGTTACTGGACACCATATATTTT. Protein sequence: CASSEQGLLDTIYF.

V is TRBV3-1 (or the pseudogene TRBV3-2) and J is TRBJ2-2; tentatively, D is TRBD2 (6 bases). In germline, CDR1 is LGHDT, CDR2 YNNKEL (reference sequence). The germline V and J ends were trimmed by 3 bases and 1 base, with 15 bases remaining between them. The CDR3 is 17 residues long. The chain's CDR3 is CASSHARGGKNTGELFF. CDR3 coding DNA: TGTGCCAGCAGCCACGCTAGGGGAGGAAAGAACACCGGGGAGCTGTTTTTT.

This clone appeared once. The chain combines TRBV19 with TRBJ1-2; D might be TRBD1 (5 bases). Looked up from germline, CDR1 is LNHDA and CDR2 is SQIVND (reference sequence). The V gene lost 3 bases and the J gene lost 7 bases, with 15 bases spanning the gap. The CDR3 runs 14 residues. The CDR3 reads CASSIDGGSTGYTF. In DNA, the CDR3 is TGTGCCAGTAGTATTGATGGGGGGTCTACTGGCTACACCTTC.

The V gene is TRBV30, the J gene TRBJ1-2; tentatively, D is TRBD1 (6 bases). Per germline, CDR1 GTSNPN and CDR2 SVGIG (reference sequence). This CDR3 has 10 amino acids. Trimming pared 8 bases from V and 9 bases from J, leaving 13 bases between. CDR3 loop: CAGGGQSYTF. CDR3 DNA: TGTGCCGGGGGGGGGCAGAGCTACACCTTC.

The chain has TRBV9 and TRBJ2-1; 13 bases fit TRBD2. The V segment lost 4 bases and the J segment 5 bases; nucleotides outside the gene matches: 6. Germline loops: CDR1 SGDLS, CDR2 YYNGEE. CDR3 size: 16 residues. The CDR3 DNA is TGTGCCAGCAGCCCCCGACTAGCGGGGGGTCACAATGAGCAGTTCTTC. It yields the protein CASSPRLAGGHNEQFF.

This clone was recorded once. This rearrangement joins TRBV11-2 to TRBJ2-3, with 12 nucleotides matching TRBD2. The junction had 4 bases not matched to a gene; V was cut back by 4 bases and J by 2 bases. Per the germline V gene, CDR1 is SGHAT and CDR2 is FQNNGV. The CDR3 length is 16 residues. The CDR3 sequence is CASSWTSGTATDTQYF. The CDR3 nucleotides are TGTGCCAGCAGCTGGACTAGCGGGACCGCCACAGATACGCAGTATTTT.

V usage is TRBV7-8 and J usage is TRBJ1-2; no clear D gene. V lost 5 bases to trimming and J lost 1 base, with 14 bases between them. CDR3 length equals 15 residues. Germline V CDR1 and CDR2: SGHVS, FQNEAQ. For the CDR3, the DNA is TGTGCCAGCAGCCATCGTCTCCCCTTTAACTATGGCTACACCTTC. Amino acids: CASSHRLPFNYGYTF.

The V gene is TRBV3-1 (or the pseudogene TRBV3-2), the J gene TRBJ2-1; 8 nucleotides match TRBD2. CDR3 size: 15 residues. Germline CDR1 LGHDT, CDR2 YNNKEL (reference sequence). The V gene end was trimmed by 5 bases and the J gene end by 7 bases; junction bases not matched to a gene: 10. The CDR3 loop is CASSFGLAQNNEQFF. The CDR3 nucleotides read TGTGCCAGCAGCTTTGGACTAGCTCAGAATAATGAGCAGTTCTTC.

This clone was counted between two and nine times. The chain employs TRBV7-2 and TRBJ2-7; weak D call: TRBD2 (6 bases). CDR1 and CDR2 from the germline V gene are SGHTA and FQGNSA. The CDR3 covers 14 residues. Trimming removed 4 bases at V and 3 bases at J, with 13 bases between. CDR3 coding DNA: TGTGCCAGCAGCTCCGGGGGAAGGCACTACGAGCAGTACGTC. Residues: CASSSGGRHYEQYV.

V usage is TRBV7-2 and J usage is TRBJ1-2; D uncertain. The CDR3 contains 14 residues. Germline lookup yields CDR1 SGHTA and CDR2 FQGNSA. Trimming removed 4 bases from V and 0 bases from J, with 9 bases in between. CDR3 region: CASSSFQANYGYTF. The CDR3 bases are TGTGCCAGCAGCTCGTTTCAGGCTAACTATGGCTACACCTTC.

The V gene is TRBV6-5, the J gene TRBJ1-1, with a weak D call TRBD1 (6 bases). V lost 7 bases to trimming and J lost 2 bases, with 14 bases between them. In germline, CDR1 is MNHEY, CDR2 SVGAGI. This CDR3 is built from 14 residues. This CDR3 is CASTPRGGNTEAFF. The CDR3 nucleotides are TGTGCCAGCACCCCGAGGGGGGGAAACACTGAAGCTTTCTTT.

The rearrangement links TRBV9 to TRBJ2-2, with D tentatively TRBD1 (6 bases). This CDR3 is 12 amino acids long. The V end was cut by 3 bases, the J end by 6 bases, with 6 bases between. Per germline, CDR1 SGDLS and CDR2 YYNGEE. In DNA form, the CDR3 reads TGTGCCAGCAGCGCAGGGGCCGGGGAGCTGTTTTTT. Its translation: CASSAGAGELFF.